The 14 T cell receptor beta chains presented below share a single source sample, sequenced in a study of T cell clonotyping in hematopoietic cell transplantation. TCRdb's table, derived via immunoSEQ multiplex PCR, lists solely in-frame clones and lacks some. This table holds 17,000 or so clones, roughly 91% found once. Sequencing was performed on peripheral blood mononuclear cells. These receptors all stem from a man aged 40-55 years in good health. Some clones in this sample may be carry-over from other donors' samples.

The V gene is TRBV30, the J gene TRBJ1-1, with D unresolved. The CDR3 is made up of 11 amino acids. Looked up from germline, CDR1 is GTSNPN and CDR2 is SVGIG (reference sequence). Trimming stripped 1 base from V and 7 bases from J, with 7 bases between. The CDR3 is CAWSAGLEAFF. DNA of the CDR3: TGTGCCTGGAGTGCCGGACTTGAAGCTTTCTTT.

Turning to this clone: An end of the junction differs from the germline gene, which may be a read error. J is TRBJ2-7 and V is TRBV30; D is unresolved. Germline values: CDR1 GTSNPN, CDR2 SVGIG (reference sequence). This CDR3 spans 11 amino acids. This CDR3 reads CAWTRITGLNF. As DNA, the CDR3 is TGTGCCTGGACCAGAATAACCGGGTTAAACTTC.

V gene TRBV28 combines with J gene TRBJ2-5; the match to TRBD1 covers 8 bases. The CDR3 runs 14 residues. In germline, CDR1 is MDHEN, CDR2 SYDVKM. Trimming cost V 4 bases and J 4 bases; bases outside gene matches: 5. The CDR3 spells CASSSWTGRETQYF. In DNA form, the CDR3 reads TGTGCCAGCAGTTCGTGGACAGGGCGAGAGACCCAGTACTTC.

The table lists this clone with a count of one. The chain employs TRBV15 and TRBJ1-1; D may be TRBD1 (5 bases). This CDR3 is built from 13 residues. Germline-derived CDR1 and CDR2 are LNHNV and YYDKDF (reference sequence). CDR3 sequence: CGTRGAGVPEAFF. For the CDR3, the DNA is TGTGGGACGAGAGGGGCTGGGGTTCCTGAAGCTTTCTTT.

This rearrangement joins TRBV2 to TRBJ2-7, with 10 bases aligning to TRBD1. Per the germline V gene, CDR1 is SNHLY and CDR2 is FYNNEI. The CDR3 is 14 amino acids. The J segment lost 6 bases and the V segment lost 5 bases, leaving 7 bases of the junction unmatched. The CDR3 is CASSRDRGSLEQYF. CDR3 sequence (DNA): TGTGCCAGCAGTCGGGACAGGGGATCTCTCGAGCAGTACTTC. The whole variable domain, remainder taken from reference TRBV2 and TRBJ2-7, is EPEVTQTPSHQVTQMGQEVILRCVPISNHLYFYWYRQILGQKVEFLVSFYNNEISEKSEIFDDQFSVERPDGSNFTLKIRSTKLEDSAMYFCASSRDRGSLEQYFGPGTRLTVT.

The chain has TRBV30 and TRBJ1-2; possible D gene TRBD1, 5 bases. V shed 2 bases and J shed 5 bases, with 12 bases lying between them. The CDR3 totals 13 residues. The germline V gene encodes CDR1 GTSNPN and CDR2 SVGIG (reference sequence). This CDR3 reads CAWSPGIRYGYTF. The CDR3 DNA reads TGTGCCTGGAGTCCAGGGATCCGATATGGCTACACCTTC. The complete variable domain, with remaining parts taken from reference TRBV30 and TRBJ1-2, reads SQTIHQWPATLVQPVGSPLSLECTVEGTSNPNLYWYRQAAGRGLQLLFYSVGIGQISSEVPQNLSASRPQDRQFILSSKKLLLSDSGFYLCAWSPGIRYGYTFGSGTRLTVV.

The rearrangement joins TRBV20-1 to TRBJ1-1; TRBD1 is a possible D gene (5 bases). Germline V gives CDR1 DFQATT, CDR2 SNEGSKA (reference sequence). V lost 4 bases and J lost 8, with 11 bases in between. The CDR3 is 11 residues long. The CDR3 DNA reads TGCAGTGCTACTCCGGGACTGGAAGCTTTCTTT. This translates into CSATPGLEAFF.

V is TRBV2 and J is TRBJ2-5; tentatively, D is TRBD1 or TRBD2 (6 bases each). The CDR3 is 16 amino acids. CDR1 and CDR2 from the germline V gene are SNHLY and FYNNEI. V gave up 6 bases and J gave up 5 bases, with 22 bases separating them. CDR3 DNA sequence: TGTGCCAGCAGCCCCCCCGGGGGCCTAGAGGGGGAGACCCAGTACTTC. It translates to CASSPPGGLEGETQYF.

The rearrangement joins TRBV27 to TRBJ1-2; TRBD1 aligns across 8 bases. The CDR3 sequence is 14 residues long. With 5 bases clipped from V and 4 bases from J, the junction kept 6 bases outside the gene matches. Germline-derived CDR1 and CDR2 are MNHEY and SMNVEV (reference sequence). CDR3 bases: TGTGCCAGCAGTGGGTACAGGGGGGCCTATGGCTACACCTTC. Translating gives CASSGYRGAYGYTF.

This clone was observed a single time. The V call is TRBV25-1, the J call TRBJ1-6, with D possibly being TRBD1 (5 bases). Germline values: CDR1 MGHDK, CDR2 SYGVNS. The length of the CDR3 is 14 residues. Trimming stripped 4 bases from V and 7 bases from J, with 11 bases between. The CDR3 DNA is TGTGCCAGCAGTGTTCAGGGTCGGAATTCACCCCTCCACTTT. This translates into CASSVQGRNSPLHF.

This chain connects TRBV6-1 to TRBJ1-2; 7 nucleotides align to TRBD1. This CDR3 spans 11 amino acids. Germline-derived CDR1 and CDR2 are MNHNS and SASEGT. J was trimmed by 7 bases and V by 11 bases; bases with no gene match: 7. The CDR3, as DNA: TGTGCCCTCTTTCAGGGGGGTGGCTACACCTTC. Its translation: CALFQGGGYTF.

The rearrangement uses TRBV28 and TRBJ2-1, with 10 bases identical to TRBD2. The trim removed 5 bases at V and 9 bases at J, leaving 16 bases unmatched. The CDR3 is made up of 17 amino acids. The germline V gene has CDR1 MDHEN and CDR2 SYDVKM. The chain's CDR3 is CASSPRTSGNLGGEQFF. CDR3 coding DNA: TGTGCCAGCAGTCCTAGGACTAGCGGAAACCTGGGAGGTGAGCAGTTCTTC.

V usage is TRBV7-6 and J usage is TRBJ2-5, with TRBD1 identical over 8 bases. The CDR3 extends over 15 amino acids. Germline assignment: CDR1 SGHVS and CDR2 FNYEAQ. V dropped 4 bases and J dropped 1; count of bases not matched to a gene: 5. CDR3 sequence reads: CASSSGQVVQETQYF. Here the CDR3 DNA reads TGTGCCAGCAGCTCGGGACAGGTAGTCCAAGAGACCCAGTACTTC.

J is TRBJ2-7 and V is TRBV6-5; D remains ambiguous. V dropped 0 bases and J dropped 3 bases, with 12 bases sitting between them. CDR1 and CDR2 from the germline V gene are MNHEY and SVGAGI. The CDR3 covers 15 residues. DNA of the CDR3: TGTGCCAGCAGTTACTCGACCGACGGAGTCTACGAGCAGTACTTC. Protein sequence: CASSYSTDGVYEQYF.